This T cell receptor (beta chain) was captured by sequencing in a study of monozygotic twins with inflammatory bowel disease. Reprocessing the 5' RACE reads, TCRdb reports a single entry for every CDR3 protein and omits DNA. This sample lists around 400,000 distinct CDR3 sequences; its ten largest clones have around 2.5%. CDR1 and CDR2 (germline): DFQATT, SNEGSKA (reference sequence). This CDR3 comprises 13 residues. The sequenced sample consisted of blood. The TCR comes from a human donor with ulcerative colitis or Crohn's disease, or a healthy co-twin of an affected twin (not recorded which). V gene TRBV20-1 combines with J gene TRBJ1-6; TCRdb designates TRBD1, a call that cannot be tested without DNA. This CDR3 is CSAFGQNNSPLHF.